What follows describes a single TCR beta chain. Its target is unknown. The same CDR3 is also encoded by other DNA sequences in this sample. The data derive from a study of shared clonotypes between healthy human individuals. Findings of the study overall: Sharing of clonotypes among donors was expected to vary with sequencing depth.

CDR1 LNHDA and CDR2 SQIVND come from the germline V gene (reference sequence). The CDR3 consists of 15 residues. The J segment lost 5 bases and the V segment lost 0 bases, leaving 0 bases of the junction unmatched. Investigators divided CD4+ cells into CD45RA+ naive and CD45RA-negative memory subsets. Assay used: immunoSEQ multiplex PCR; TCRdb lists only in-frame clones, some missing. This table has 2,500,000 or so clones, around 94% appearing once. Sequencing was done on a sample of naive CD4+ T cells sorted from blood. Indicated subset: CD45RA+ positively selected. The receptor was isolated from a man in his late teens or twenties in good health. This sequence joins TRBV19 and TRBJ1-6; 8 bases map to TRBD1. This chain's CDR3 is CASSIEDRDNSPLHF. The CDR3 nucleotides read TGTGCCAGTAGTATAGAGGACAGGGATAATTCACCCCTCCACTTT. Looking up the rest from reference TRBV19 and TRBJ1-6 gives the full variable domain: DGGITQSPKYLFRKEGQNVTLSCEQNLNHDAMYWYRQDPGQGLRLIYYSQIVNDFQKGDIAEGYSVSREKKESFPLTVTSAQKNPTAFYLCASSIEDRDNSPLHFGNGTRLTVT.